What follows describes a single T cell receptor beta chain. The data are from a study of blood T cell repertoires in COVID-19. Study at large: There were acute and convalescent COVID-19 samples, and they came from the United States, Italy and Spain.

Residents of approximately 25 US areas, aged 18 to 89 years, made up the participants. Under the authors' procedure: How many nucleated cells were present was estimated from reference gene primer amplification. TCRdb's table, derived via immunoSEQ multiplex PCR, lists solely in-frame clones and lacks some. V, J and clone size are taken as reported in that table, and D and trimming were inferred from the DNA itself. The sample consists of approximately 300,000 clones, more than 85% of them appearing once. Germline CDR1 is SGHTA and CDR2 is FQGNSA. V gave up 2 bases and J gave up 1 base, with 6 bases separating them. This CDR3 comprises 14 residues.

The sample was PBMCs or T cells enriched from blood (not recorded which). The J gene is TRBJ1-5, the V gene TRBV7-2; no clear D. The sequence was collected from a woman in her 30s who had recovered from COVID-19. The CDR3 sequence is CASSLTPSNQPQHF. In DNA form, the CDR3 reads TGTGCCAGCAGCTTAACACCGAGCAATCAGCCCCAGCATTTT.